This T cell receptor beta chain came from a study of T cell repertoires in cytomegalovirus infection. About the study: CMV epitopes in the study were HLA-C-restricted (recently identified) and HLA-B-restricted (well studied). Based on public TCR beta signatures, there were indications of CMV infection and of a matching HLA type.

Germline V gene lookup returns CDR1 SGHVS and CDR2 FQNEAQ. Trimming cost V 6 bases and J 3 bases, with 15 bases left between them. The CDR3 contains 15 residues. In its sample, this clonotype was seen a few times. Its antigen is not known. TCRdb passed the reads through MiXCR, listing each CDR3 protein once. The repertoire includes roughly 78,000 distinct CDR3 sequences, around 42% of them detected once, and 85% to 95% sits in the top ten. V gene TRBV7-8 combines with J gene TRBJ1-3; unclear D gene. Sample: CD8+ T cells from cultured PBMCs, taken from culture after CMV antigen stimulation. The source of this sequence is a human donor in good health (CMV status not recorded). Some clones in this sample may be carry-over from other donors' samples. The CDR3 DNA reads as TGTGCCAGCAGTTCGCTCGGAGGGATTGGAAACACCATATATTTT. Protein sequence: CASSSLGGIGNTIYF.